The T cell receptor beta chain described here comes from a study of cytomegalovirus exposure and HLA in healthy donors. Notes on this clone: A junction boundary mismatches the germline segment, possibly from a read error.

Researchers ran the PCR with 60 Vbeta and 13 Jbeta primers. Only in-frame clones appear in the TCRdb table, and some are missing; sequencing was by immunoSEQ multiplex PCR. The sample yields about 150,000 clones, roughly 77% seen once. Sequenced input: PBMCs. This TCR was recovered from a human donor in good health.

DNA of the CDR3: TGTGCCAGCAACTTACTCGGGGGGAGAGCGAACGAGCAGTACTTC. Its protein product is CASNLLGGRANEQYF. This chain uses TRBV7-9 with TRBJ2-7; 7 bases are shared with TRBD2. CDR3 length: 15 amino acids. Germline CDR1 reads SEHNR; CDR2 reads FQNEAQ (reference sequence). The whole variable domain, remainder taken from reference TRBV7-9 and TRBJ2-7, is DTGVSQNPRHKITKRGQNVTFRCDPISEHNRLYWYRQTLGQGPEFLTYFQNEAQLEKSRLLSDRFSAERPKGSFSTLEIQRTEQGDSAMYLCASNLLGGRANEQYFGPGTRLTVT.